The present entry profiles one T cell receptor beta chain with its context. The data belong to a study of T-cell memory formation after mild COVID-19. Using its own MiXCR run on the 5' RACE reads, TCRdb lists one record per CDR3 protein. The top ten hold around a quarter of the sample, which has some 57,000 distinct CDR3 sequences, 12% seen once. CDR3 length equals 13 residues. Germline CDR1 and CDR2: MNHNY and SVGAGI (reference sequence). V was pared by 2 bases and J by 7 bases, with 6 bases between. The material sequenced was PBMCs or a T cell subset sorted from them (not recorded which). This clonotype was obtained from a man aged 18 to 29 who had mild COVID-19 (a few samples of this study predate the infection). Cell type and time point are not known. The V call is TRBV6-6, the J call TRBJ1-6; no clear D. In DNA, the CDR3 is TGTGCCAGCAGTTACATCGAGAATTCACCCCTCCACTTT. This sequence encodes CASSYIENSPLHF.